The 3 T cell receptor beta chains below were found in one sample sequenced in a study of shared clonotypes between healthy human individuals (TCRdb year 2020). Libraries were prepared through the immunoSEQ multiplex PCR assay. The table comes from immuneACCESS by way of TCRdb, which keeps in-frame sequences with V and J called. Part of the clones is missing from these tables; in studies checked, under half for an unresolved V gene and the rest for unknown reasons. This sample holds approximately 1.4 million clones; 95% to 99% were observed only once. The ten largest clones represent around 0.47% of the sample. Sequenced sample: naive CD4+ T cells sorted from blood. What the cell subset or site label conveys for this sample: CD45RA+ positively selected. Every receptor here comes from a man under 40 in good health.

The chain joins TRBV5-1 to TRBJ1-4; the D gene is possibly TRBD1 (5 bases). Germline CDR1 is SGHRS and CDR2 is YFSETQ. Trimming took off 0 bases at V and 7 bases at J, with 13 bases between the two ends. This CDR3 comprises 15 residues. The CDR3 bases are TGCGCCAGCAGCTTGGTAGGGGTCGGAGGTGAAAAACTGTTTTTT. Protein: CASSLVGVGGEKLFF.

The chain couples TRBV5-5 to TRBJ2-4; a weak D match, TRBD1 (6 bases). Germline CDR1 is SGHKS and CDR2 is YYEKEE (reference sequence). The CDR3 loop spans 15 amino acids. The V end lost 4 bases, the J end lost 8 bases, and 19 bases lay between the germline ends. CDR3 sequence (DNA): TGTGCCAGCAGCACTGGACAGTATTCCTCCGACATTCAGTACTTC. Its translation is CASSTGQYSSDIQYF.

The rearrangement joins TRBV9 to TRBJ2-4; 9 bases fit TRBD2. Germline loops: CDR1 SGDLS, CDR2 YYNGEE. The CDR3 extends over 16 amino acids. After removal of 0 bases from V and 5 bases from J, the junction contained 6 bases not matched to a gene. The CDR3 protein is CASSVGIAGVENIQYF. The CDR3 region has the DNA TGTGCCAGCAGCGTAGGTATAGCGGGAGTTGAAAACATTCAGTACTTC.